This is a list of T cell receptor beta chains from one sample in a study of T cell responses to AZD1222 COVID-19 vaccine. Repertoires were generated with immunoSEQ multiplex PCR, while TCRdb's copy carries only in-frame clones and drops some. The table shows about 180,000 clones, with around nine tenths occurring only once. The specimen comprised peripheral blood, sampled on day 0 of AZD1222 vaccination. The source is an adult in good health. The CDR3 runs from the conserved cysteine through the conserved F or W. The order of the fields is J gene, V gene, D gene, clone size, CDR3 DNA, CDR3 protein. D genes are given only for firm matches. The size field is filled for only some rows; it gives once, few, many or a size class.

>TRBJ2-1|TRBV5-4|TRBD2|NA
TGTGCCAGCAGCTTGTCAGGACTAGCTGAGCAGTTCTTC
CASSLSGLAEQFF
>TRBJ1-1|TRBV7-8|NA|NA
TGTGCCAGCAGCTTGGAACAGGGTGGGGGCACTGAAGCTTTCTTT
CASSLEQGGGTEAFF
>TRBJ1-2|TRBV7-2|NA|NA
TGTGCCAGCAGCTTAGTATCAGGGAGGGGGGATCCCCCCTACACCTTC
CASSLVSGRGDPPYTF
>TRBJ2-7|TRBV6-5|NA|NA
TGTGCCAGCAGTTACAACCAGGGTGGGTACGAGCAGTACTTC
CASSYNQGGYEQYF
>TRBJ2-7|TRBV13|NA|NA
TGTGCCAGCAGCCCAAGGGGTCAGGGCCTCCCCGAGCAGTACTTC
CASSPRGQGLPEQYF
>TRBJ2-7|TRBV11-2|NA|NA
TGTGCCAGCATTGAAGAGGACGGACGGGGCTACGAGCAGTACTTC
CASIEEDGRGYEQYF
>TRBJ1-5|TRBV7-2|NA|NA
TGTGCCAGCAGCTTAGGTTCAAGGAATCAGCCCCAGCATTTT
CASSLGSRNQPQHF
>TRBJ2-1|TRBV2|NA|NA
TGTGCCAGCAGTCAAGTCGAAAGGGGGTACAATGAGCAGTTCTTC
CASSQVERGYNEQFF
>TRBJ1-1|TRBV11-2|TRBD1|NA
TGTGCCAGCAGCTTATCCAGGGGGGCGGGGATAGGCACTGAAGCTTTCTTT
CASSLSRGAGIGTEAFF
>TRBJ2-2|TRBV18|NA|once
TGTGCCAGCTCACCGAATCTAGGGGCCGGGGAGCTGTTTTTT
CASSPNLGAGELFF
>TRBJ1-3|TRBV6-6|NA|NA
TGTGCCAGCAGTTACCTAGAGACCCCCTCTGGAAACACCATATATTTT
CASSYLETPSGNTIYF
>TRBJ1-2|TRBV28|NA|NA
TGTGCCAGCGGGACACTGAACTATGGCTACACCTTC
CASGTLNYGYTF
>TRBJ2-1|TRBV21-1|NA|once
TGTGCCAGCAGCAAGGGGCGGGAGGGCCGAAAAAATGAGCAGTTCTTC
CASSKGREGRKNEQFF
>TRBJ1-2|TRBV5-4|NA|NA
TGTGCCAGCAGCTTGGTAGACAGCCCTTATGGCTACACCTTC
CASSLVDSPYGYTF
>TRBJ2-1|TRBV5-1|NA|NA
TGCGCCAGCAGCCCCGACGGCAGGCCCTACAATGAGCAGTTCTTC
CASSPDGRPYNEQFF
>TRBJ1-1|TRBV2|NA|NA
TGTGCCAGCAGTGAGGGGTACAGGGCCCCATTT
CASSEGYRAPF
>TRBJ2-3|TRBV20-1|TRBD2|NA
TGCAGTGCGAGTACTAGCGGAGGGGATACGCAGTATTTT
CSASTSGGDTQYF
>TRBJ1-6|TRBV28|NA|NA
TGTGCCATCCAAGATAGGCGGATTAATTCACCCCTCCACTTT
CAIQDRRINSPLHF
>TRBJ2-5|TRBV24-1|TRBD2|NA
TGTGCCACCAGTGGTTCCCTAGCGGGGGCTCAAGAGACCCAGTACTTC
CATSGSLAGAQETQYF
>TRBJ2-5|TRBV9|NA|NA
TGTGCCAGCAGCCGCCCGGGCAGGGCCCGGGAGACCCAGTACTTC
CASSRPGRARETQYF